This T cell receptor (beta chain) originates from a study of cytomegalovirus exposure and HLA in healthy donors. Whole-study results and caveats: Prior analysis indicated that the majority of TCR beta V segments exhibited productivity approximately 87% or approximately 30% of the time. An assumption of roughly uniform sequencing depth across donors underlay the presence/absence analyses. There were reportedly fewer N-insertions in an Asian-associated ancestry cluster than the roughly 670-donor mean, in a later analysis. Later genetic work tied a missense DCLRE1C variant to beta-chain V and J trimming.

60 Vbeta and 13 Jbeta primers were used in PCR. Generated by immunoSEQ multiplex PCR, the TCRdb table keeps only in-frame clones and is missing some. The sample contains approximately 150,000 clones, roughly four fifths of which appear only once. To note about this clone: Its antigen is not known.

The TCR was taken from a man aged 50-59 years in good health and CMV-seropositive. The sequenced sample consisted of PBMCs.

CDR3 DNA sequence: TGTGCCAGCAGCGTAGACCAGGGCGATGAGACCCAGTACTTC. Its translation: CASSVDQGDETQYF. This sequence joins TRBV9 and TRBJ2-5; possible D gene TRBD1, 5 bases. The CDR3 extends over 14 amino acids. V lost 0 bases, J lost 5 bases, and 11 bases lay in between. The germline gives CDR1 SGDLS, CDR2 YYNGEE.